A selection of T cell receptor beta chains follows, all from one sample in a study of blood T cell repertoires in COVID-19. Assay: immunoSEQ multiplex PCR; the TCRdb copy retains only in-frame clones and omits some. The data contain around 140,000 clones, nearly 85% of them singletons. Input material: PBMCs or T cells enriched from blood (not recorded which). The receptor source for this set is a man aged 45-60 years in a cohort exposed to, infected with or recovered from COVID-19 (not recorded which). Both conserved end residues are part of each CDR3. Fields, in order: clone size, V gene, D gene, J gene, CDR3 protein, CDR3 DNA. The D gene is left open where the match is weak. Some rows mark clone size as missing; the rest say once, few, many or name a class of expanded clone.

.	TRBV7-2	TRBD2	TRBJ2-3	CASSSGLAGQRSSTDTQYF	TGTGCCAGCAGTTCCGGACTAGCGGGCCAAAGATCTAGCACAGATACGCAGTATTTT
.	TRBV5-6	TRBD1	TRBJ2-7	CASSPNTGVEQYF	TGTGCCAGCAGCCCAAACACAGGGGTCGAGCAGTACTTC
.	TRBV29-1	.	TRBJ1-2	CSVEPTGTNYGYTF	TGCAGCGTTGAACCTACCGGGACTAACTATGGCTACACCTTC
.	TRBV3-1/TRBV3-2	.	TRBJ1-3	CASSQRAFSSGNTIYF	TGTGCCAGCAGCCAACGCGCGTTTAGCTCTGGAAACACCATATATTTT
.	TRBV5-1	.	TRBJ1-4	CASSLGDNNEKLFF	TGCGCCAGCAGCTTGGGGGACAATAATGAAAAACTGTTTTTT
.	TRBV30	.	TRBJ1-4	CAWTGRANEKLFF	TGTGCCTGGACGGGCAGGGCTAATGAAAAACTGTTTTTT
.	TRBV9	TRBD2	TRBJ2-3	CASSPPTGGTDTQYF	TGTGCCAGCAGCCCACCAACGGGGGGAACAGATACGCAGTATTTT
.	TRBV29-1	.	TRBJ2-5	CSVGGGVAAPQETQYF	TGCAGCGTTGGGGGCGGAGTAGCAGCACCTCAAGAGACCCAGTACTTC
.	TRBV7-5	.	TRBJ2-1	CVRSLDRTSYNEQFF	TGTGTCAGAAGCTTAGACAGGACCTCCTACAATGAGCAGTTCTTC
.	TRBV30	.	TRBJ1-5	CAWGASGNNQPQHF	TGTGCCTGGGGCGCCTCGGGGAACAATCAGCCCCAGCATTTT
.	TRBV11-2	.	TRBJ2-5	CASSLTPRTAETQYF	TGTGCCAGCAGCTTAACTCCTAGAACCGCAGAGACCCAGTACTTC
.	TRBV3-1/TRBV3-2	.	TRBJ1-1	CASSPPGKSTEAFF	TGTGCCAGCAGCCCCCCAGGGAAATCCACTGAAGCTTTCTTT
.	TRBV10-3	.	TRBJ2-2	CAISEVHSGGNTGELFF	TGTGCCATCAGTGAGGTACATAGCGGAGGGAACACCGGGGAGCTGTTTTTT
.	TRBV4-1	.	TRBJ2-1	CASSQETPREQFF	TGCGCCAGCAGCCAAGAAACTCCCCGTGAGCAGTTCTTC
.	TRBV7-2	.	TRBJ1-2	CASSLRVRNYGYTF	TGTGCCAGCAGCTTGAGGGTCCGGAACTATGGCTACACCTTC
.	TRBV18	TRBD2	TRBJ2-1	CASSPSGSGGEQFF	TGTGCCAGCTCACCTAGCGGGAGTGGGGGTGAGCAGTTCTTC
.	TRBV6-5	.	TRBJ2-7	CASSPRSQGPYEQYF	TGTGCCAGCAGTCCGAGGAGTCAGGGTCCCTACGAGCAGTACTTC
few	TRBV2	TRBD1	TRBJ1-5	CASGWDRGQPQHF	TGTGCCAGCGGATGGGACAGGGGGCAGCCCCAGCATTTT
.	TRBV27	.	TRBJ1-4	CASSLRVNEKLFF	TGTGCCAGCAGTTTGCGTGTTAATGAAAAACTGTTTTTT
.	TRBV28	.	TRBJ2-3	CASSFPPGGTDTQYF	TGTGCCAGCAGTTTCCCGCCGGGTGGCACAGATACGCAGTATTTT
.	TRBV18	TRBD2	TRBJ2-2	CASSPWASGGTGELFF	TGTGCCAGCTCACCATGGGCTAGCGGGGGCACCGGGGAGCTGTTTTTT
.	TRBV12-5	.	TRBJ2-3	CASGRQGTDTQYF	TGTGCTAGTGGTAGACAGGGCACAGATACGCAGTATTTT
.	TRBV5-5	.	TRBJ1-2	CASSSSLAGGANYGYTF	TGTGCCAGCAGCTCAAGTTTGGCAGGAGGTGCTAACTATGGCTACACCTTC
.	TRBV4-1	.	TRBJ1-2	CASSQDPRGRTGGYTF	TGCGCCAGCAGCCAGGATCCTCGGGGTCGTACCGGGGGCTACACCTTC
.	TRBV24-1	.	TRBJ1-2	CATSPRRGDYGYTF	TGTGCCACCAGTCCCCGGCGCGGCGACTATGGCTACACCTTC
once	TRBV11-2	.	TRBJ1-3	CASSLDPGGGNTIYF	TGTGCCAGCAGCTTAGATCCGGGAGGGGGAAACACCATATATTTT
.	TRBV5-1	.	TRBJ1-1	CASSFTGHGNTEAFF	TGCGCCAGCAGCTTTACGGGACATGGGAACACTGAAGCTTTCTTT
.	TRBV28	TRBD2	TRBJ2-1	CASSILAGANEQFF	TGTGCCAGCAGTATACTAGCGGGAGCCAATGAGCAGTTCTTC
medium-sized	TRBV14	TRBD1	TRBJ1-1	CASSSRTGWDTEAFF	TGTGCCAGCAGCTCCCGGACAGGGTGGGACACTGAAGCTTTCTTT
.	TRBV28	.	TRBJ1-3	CASSVGYTIYF	TGTGCCAGCTCGGTCGGGTACACCATATATTTT
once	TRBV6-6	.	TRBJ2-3	CASSYRGEVTDTQYF	TGTGCCAGCAGTTACCGCGGGGAAGTAACAGATACGCAGTATTTT
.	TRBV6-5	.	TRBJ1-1	CASSLWGGMNTEAFF	TGTGCCAGCAGTCTCTGGGGGGGGATGAACACTGAAGCTTTCTTT
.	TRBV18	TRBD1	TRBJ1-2	CASSPPGTGGTYGYTF	TGTGCCAGCTCACCACCGGGGACAGGGGGCACCTATGGCTACACCTTC
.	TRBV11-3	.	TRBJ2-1	CASSGGTGNEQFF	TGTGCCAGCAGCGGAGGGACCGGTAATGAGCAGTTCTTC
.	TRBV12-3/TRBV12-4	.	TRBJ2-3	CASSLNGGDTQYF	TGTGCCAGCAGTTTAAACGGGGGAGATACGCAGTATTTT
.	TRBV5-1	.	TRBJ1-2	CASSSRTVSGYTF	TGCGCCAGCAGCTCAAGGACAGTTTCAGGCTACACCTTC
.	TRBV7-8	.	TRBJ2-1	CASSLAVGSSYNEQFF	TGTGCCAGCAGCTTAGCAGTGGGGAGCTCCTACAATGAGCAGTTCTTC
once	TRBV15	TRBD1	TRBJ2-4	CATSRGSRQGQAVLAKNIQYF	TGTGCCACCAGCAGAGGTTCGAGACAGGGGCAGGCCGTGCTAGCCAAAAACATTCAGTACTTC
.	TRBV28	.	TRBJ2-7	CASLPRAPGSYEQYF	TGTGCCAGCTTACCACGGGCCCCGGGGAGCTACGAGCAGTACTTC
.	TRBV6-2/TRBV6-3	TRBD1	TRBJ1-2	CASSYGDRTLYGYTF	TGTGCCAGCAGTTACGGGGACAGGACCCTCTATGGCTACACCTTC
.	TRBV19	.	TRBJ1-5	CASNLAGNQPQHF	TGTGCCAGTAACTTAGCAGGCAATCAGCCCCAGCATTTT
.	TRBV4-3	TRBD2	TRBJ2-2	CASSQGLAGYTGELFF	TGCGCCAGCAGCCAAGGACTAGCGGGGTACACCGGGGAGCTGTTTTTT
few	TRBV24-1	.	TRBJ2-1	CATSDFGGSNEQFF	TGTGCCACCAGTGATTTTGGGGGGTCTAATGAGCAGTTCTTC
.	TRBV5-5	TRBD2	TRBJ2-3	CASSLAASSGLSAGTDTQYF	TGTGCCAGCAGCTTGGCCGCGTCTAGCGGGCTCTCCGCGGGCACAGATACGCAGTATTTT
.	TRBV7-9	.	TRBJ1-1	CASSPTQKAGDEAFF	TGTGCCAGCAGCCCGACCCAAAAAGCCGGAGATGAAGCTTTCTTT
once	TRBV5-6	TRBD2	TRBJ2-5	CASSSAGGSETQYF	TGTGCCAGCAGCTCGGCGGGGGGGTCGGAGACCCAGTACTTC
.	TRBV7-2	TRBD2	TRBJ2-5	CASSFPGGGRQETQYF	TGTGCCAGCAGCTTCCCTGGCGGGGGGAGGCAAGAGACCCAGTACTTC
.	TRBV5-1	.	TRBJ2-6	CASSPGTQSSGANVLTF	TGCGCCAGCAGCCCAGGGACTCAATCCTCTGGGGCCAACGTCCTGACTTTC
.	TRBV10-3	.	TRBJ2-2	CAISEFVANTGELFF	TGTGCCATCAGTGAGTTCGTCGCGAACACCGGGGAGCTGTTTTTT
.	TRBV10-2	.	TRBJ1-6	CASSALNSPLHF	TGCGCCAGCAGTGCCCTGAATTCACCCCTCCACTTT
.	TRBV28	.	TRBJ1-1	CASSPWTREAFF	TGTGCCAGCAGTCCGTGGACACGTGAAGCTTTCTTT
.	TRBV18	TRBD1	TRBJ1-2	CASSPRQGAANYGYTF	TGTGCCAGCTCACCACGGCAGGGGGCCGCTAACTATGGCTACACCTTC
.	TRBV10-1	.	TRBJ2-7	CASSGALTGEQYF	TGCGCCAGCAGTGGGGCCCTGACCGGCGAGCAGTACTTC
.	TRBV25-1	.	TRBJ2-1	CAARSEGPGTYNEQFF	TGTGCCGCTAGGTCTGAGGGCCCCGGCACCTACAATGAGCAGTTCTTC
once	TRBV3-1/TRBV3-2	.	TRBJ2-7	CASSQVVLGSYEQYF	TGTGCCAGCAGCCAAGTTGTGCTAGGCTCCTACGAGCAGTACTTC
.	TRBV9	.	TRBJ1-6	CASSGEAVQGSPLHF	TGTGCCAGCAGCGGAGAGGCAGTACAGGGATCACCCCTCCACTTT
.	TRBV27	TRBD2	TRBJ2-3	CASSFLTGGPDTQYF	TGTGCCAGCAGTTTCCTAACGGGAGGCCCAGATACGCAGTATTTT
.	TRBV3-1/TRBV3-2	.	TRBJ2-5	CASSPVNKETQYF	TGTGCCAGCAGCCCCGTCAACAAAGAGACCCAGTACTTC
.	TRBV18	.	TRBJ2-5	CASSPLGQETQYF	TGTGCCAGCTCCCCGCTAGGACAAGAGACCCAGTACTTC